The next 3 T cell receptor beta chains were all read from a single sample in a study of T cell repertoires in cytomegalovirus infection. TCRdb redid the calling of the reads with MiXCR, one entry per CDR3 protein. In the table there are more than 110,000 distinct CDR3 sequences, around 32% of which are singletons. Their cognate antigens are unknown. The source was CD8+ T cells from cultured PBMCs, collected from culture after CMV antigen stimulation. The source of these receptors is a human donor in good health (CMV status not recorded). Some clones in this sample may be carry-over from other donors' samples.

The chain uses TRBV6-6 and TRBJ2-5; D tentatively reads TRBD1 or TRBD2 (5 bases each). The length of the CDR3 is 15 residues. Trimming shortened V by 3 bases and J by 2 bases, and 13 bases separated the two germline ends. The V gene's germline CDR1 is MNHNY and CDR2 SVGAGI (reference sequence). The CDR3 DNA sequence: TGTGCCAGCAGTTATGAGGGGTCAGGACAAGAGACCCAGTACTTC. This gives the protein CASSYEGSGQETQYF.

This clonotype was observed many times. This chain links TRBV6-5 with TRBJ2-5, with D possibly being TRBD1 (5 bases). V was pared by 2 bases and J by 1 base, with 8 bases between. The germline V gene encodes CDR1 MNHEY and CDR2 SVGAGI. There are 14 residues in the CDR3. This CDR3 is CASSYGAAQETQYF. The CDR3 bases are TGTGCCAGCAGTTACGGGGCAGCCCAAGAGACCCAGTACTTC.

J is TRBJ2-2 and V is TRBV9; D call uncertain. The CDR3 has 13 residues. The germline CDR1 and CDR2 sequences are SGDLS and YYNGEE. The germline V and J ends were trimmed by 0 bases and 4 bases, with 4 bases remaining between them. The CDR3 protein is CASSVDITGELFF. For the CDR3, the DNA is TGTGCCAGCAGCGTAGATATCACCGGGGAGCTGTTTTTT.